A single sample is the source of the 18 T cell receptor beta chains below, sequenced in a study of blood T cells in healthy people across ages. Next came a second PCR, run for about 7 to 12 cycles, which used a sample-barcoded 5' primer along with a J-beta primer mix. TCRdb ran MiXCR on the 5' RACE reads and lists one entry per CDR3 protein. The table lists 1.5 million to 2 million distinct CDR3 sequences, roughly 30% of them singletons. The sequenced material came from blood. The receptors derive from a woman aged 25 to 39 in good health.

About this clonotype itself: A junction end diverges from the germline sequence, so it may reflect a read error. The V gene is TRBV7-2, the J gene TRBJ2-7, with D perhaps matching TRBD1 (6 bases). Germline CDR1 reads SGHTA; CDR2 reads FQGNSA. The CDR3 contains 15 residues. The DNA for the CDR3 is TGTGCCAGCAACTTAGATATACAGGGAACCTACGAGCAGTACTTC. This translates into CASNLDIQGTYEQYF.

This sequence joins TRBV4-3 and TRBJ2-3; D is ambiguous. Trimming took 1 base from V and 2 from J, leaving 10 bases between them. The CDR3 sequence is 15 residues long. Germline CDR1 and CDR2: LGHNA and YSLEER. CDR3 in amino acids: CASSQGLGPTDTQYF. The CDR3 region has the DNA TGCGCCAGCAGCCAAGGTCTAGGACCCACAGATACGCAGTATTTT.

This clonotype has just a few counts. The V call is TRBV6-5, the J call TRBJ2-7; D gene ambiguous. V shed 0 bases and J shed 0 bases, with 6 bases lying between them. Germline loops: CDR1 MNHEY, CDR2 SVGAGI. The CDR3 sequence is 14 residues long. Here the CDR3 reads CASSYSESSYEQYF. DNA of the CDR3: TGTGCCAGCAGTTACTCGGAGAGCTCCTACGAGCAGTACTTC.

This clonotype was observed a single time. The rearrangement joins TRBV9 to TRBJ2-7, with D tentatively TRBD2 (5 bases). Trimming cost V 7 bases and J 5 bases, with 13 bases left between them. The germline V gene encodes CDR1 SGDLS and CDR2 YYNGEE. The CDR3 is 12 residues long. The chain's CDR3 is CASAGGSNEQYF. The CDR3 DNA follows: TGTGCCAGCGCGGGTGGGAGCAACGAGCAGTACTTC.

V gene TRBV6-6 combines with J gene TRBJ1-3; D gene ambiguous. This CDR3 comprises 16 residues. V was pared by 2 bases and J by 1 base, with 12 bases between. Germline values: CDR1 MNHNY, CDR2 SVGAGI (reference sequence). Here the CDR3 reads CASSYRGSLSGNTIYF. CDR3 in DNA: TGTGCCAGCAGTTACCGAGGTTCATTATCTGGAAACACCATATATTTT.

This clonotype was observed a few times. J is TRBJ1-2 and V is TRBV5-6, with 9 nucleotides matching TRBD1. The ends lost 0 bases at V and 8 bases at J; junction bases unmatched: 5. The CDR3 contains 14 residues. Germline-derived CDR1 and CDR2 are SGHDT and YYEEEE. CDR3 sequence reads: CASSLEQGARGYTF. DNA for the CDR3: TGTGCCAGCAGCTTGGAACAGGGGGCGCGGGGCTACACCTTC.

Notes on this clonotype: A much larger clone lies a single base off, so this may be a read error. The chain has TRBV5-5 and TRBJ2-7, with TRBD2 matching over 7 bases. This CDR3 contains 16 residues. CDR1 is SGHKS and CDR2 is YYEKEE in the germline V gene (reference sequence). J gave up 0 bases and V 6 bases, and 12 bases lay outside the gene matches. Here the CDR3 DNA reads TGTGCCAGCAACTGGAACCGCGGGAGTTTCTCCTACGAGCAGTACTTC. This codes for CASNWNRGSFSYEQYF.

Notes on this clonotype: Mismatch with germline at one junction end may stem from a read error. The chain uses TRBV6-2 or TRBV6-3 and TRBJ2-1; 8 nucleotides match TRBD1. The germline CDR1 and CDR2 sequences are MNHEY and SVGEGT. CDR3 length: 12 amino acids. As DNA, the CDR3 is TGTACCAGCGGACAGGGAAGCAATGAGCAGTTCTTC. Its protein product is CTSGQGSNEQFF.

The V gene is TRBV29-1, the J gene TRBJ2-7; D is possibly TRBD2 (5 bases). V lost 4 bases to trimming and J lost 4 bases, with 11 bases between them. The CDR3 covers 12 residues. CDR1 and CDR2 (germline): SQVTM, ANQGSEA. As DNA, the CDR3 is TGCAGCGTTGGAGGGCCGGGGTACGAGCAGTACTTC. The encoded protein is CSVGGPGYEQYF.

This chain uses TRBV6-2 or TRBV6-3 with TRBJ1-2; 10 bases map to TRBD1. CDR3 length: 14 amino acids. J lost 4 bases, V lost 7 bases, and 6 bases had no gene match. Germline-derived CDR1 and CDR2 are MNHEY and SVGEGT. The CDR3 DNA is TGTGCCAGCAAAAAGACAGGGGGCAGCTATGGCTACACCTTC. Its protein product is CASKKTGGSYGYTF.

This clonotype was counted a few times. The CDR3 here is CASSESKSAGPSTDTQYF. CDR3 sequence (DNA): TGCGCCAGCAGTGAGTCGAAATCGGCGGGGCCGAGCACAGATACGCAGTATTTT. V gene TRBV10-2 combines with J gene TRBJ2-3, with TRBD2 as a possible D gene (6 bases). Trimming pared 0 bases from V and 0 bases from J, leaving 16 bases between. The germline CDR1 and CDR2 sequences are WSHSY and SAAADI. The CDR3 covers 18 residues.

This clonotype was recorded a few times. V usage is TRBV10-3 and J usage is TRBJ1-1, with unresolved D. Germline V gives CDR1 ENHRY, CDR2 SYGVKD. V was trimmed by 3 bases and J by 5 bases, leaving 16 bases between them. CDR3 size: 15 residues. The CDR3 coding sequence is TGTGCCATCAGTGACCTCGCCCGGGCCGCGACTGAAGCTTTCTTT. Protein product: CAISDLARAATEAFF.

J is TRBJ2-7 and V is TRBV6-6, with D possibly matching TRBD1 (5 bases). Per germline, CDR1 MNHNY and CDR2 SVGAGI (reference sequence). CDR3 size: 13 residues. With 8 bases removed from V and 2 bases from J, the gap between germline ends came to 13 bases. The CDR3 DNA is TGTGCCAGCGGAATTTCAGGGCCCTACGAGCAGTACTTC. Translated, it gives CASGISGPYEQYF.

As regards this clonotype: This could be a read error, since a much larger clone is one nucleotide away. The rearrangement links TRBV5-1 to TRBJ1-2, with D uncertain. CDR3 length: 15 residues. Germline V gene data show CDR1 as SGHRS and CDR2 as YFSETQ. DNA for the CDR3: TGCGCCAGCAGCTTGGGTCCGGCCGCTAACTATAGCTACACCTTC. Translation: CASSLGPAANYSYTF.

This clonotype was observed at least ten times. The rearrangement links TRBV5-5 to TRBJ1-2, with D possibly being TRBD1 (5 bases). Trimming cost V 0 bases and J 4 bases, with 10 bases left between them. CDR3 size: 14 residues. The germline CDR1 and CDR2 sequences are SGHKS and YYEKEE (reference sequence). CDR3 region: CASSLEGVSYGYTF. CDR3 bases: TGTGCCAGCAGCTTGGAAGGGGTTAGCTATGGCTACACCTTC.

This clonotype was detected ten times or more. At one boundary the junction diverges from the germline segment, which might be a read error. The chain recombines TRBV4-3 with TRBJ2-7; 7 bases are shared with TRBD1. The germline V gene encodes CDR1 LGHNA and CDR2 YSLEER. This CDR3 contains 14 residues. CDR3 amino acids: CASSQGGGTYEQYF. DNA of the CDR3: TGTGCCAGCAGCCAAGGGGGCGGAACCTACGAGCAGTACTTC.

Many counts were recorded for this clonotype. The chain is built from TRBV2 and TRBJ1-2; 9 positions agree with TRBD1. Germline V lookup: CDR1 SNHLY, CDR2 FYNNEI. This CDR3 has 18 residues. J was trimmed by 1 base and V by 4 bases; bases with no gene match: 13. CDR3 residues: CASSVPRDRDIDNYGYTF. CDR3 nucleotides: TGTGCCAGCAGTGTACCCCGGGACAGGGATATTGATAACTATGGCTACACCTTC.

To note about this clonotype: A much larger clone sits a single nucleotide away, making a read error possible. V usage is TRBV7-9 and J usage is TRBJ2-7; 13 bases line up with TRBD2. This CDR3 region has 16 residues. The trim removed 5 bases at V and 7 bases at J, leaving 11 bases unmatched. Germline CDR1 SEHNR, CDR2 FQNEAQ (reference sequence). The CDR3 DNA reads TGTGCCAGCAGCGTATCGGGACTAGCGGGGAACAATGAGCAGTACTTC. Its translation: CASSVSGLAGNNEQYF.